The rows below give T cell receptor beta chains drawn from one sample of a study of T cells in localized non-small cell lung cancer. Sequencing was performed with immunoSEQ multiplex PCR; in TCRdb, only in-frame clones are kept and a portion is missing. The sample gives around 140,000 clones, about 90% of which show up once; 1.7% is in the top ten. The input for sequencing was peripheral blood, taken before any cancer treatment. Source of these receptors: a female donor of 60 years or more with stage I lung adenocarcinoma. CDR3s include the opening cysteine and the closing phenylalanine or tryptophan. A D gene is named only where the DNA matches it firmly. Clone size appears in some rows only: once, few, many, or a class for an expanded clone.

cdr3_length	v_call	j_call	d_call	clone_size	cdr3_nt	cdr3_aa
13	TRBV6-1	TRBJ2-3	NA	NA	TGTGCCAGCAGTGTGGGCCGAGGCGATACGCAGTATTTT	CASSVGRGDTQYF
13	TRBV6-6	TRBJ1-2	NA	NA	TGTGCCAGCAGTTACGCAGTTAACTATGGCTACACCTTC	CASSYAVNYGYTF
15	TRBV5-5	TRBJ2-6	NA	NA	TGTGCCAGCAGCTTGGCAGATGCTGGGGCCAACGTCCTGACTTTC	CASSLADAGANVLTF
14	TRBV2	TRBJ1-1	TRBD1	many	TGTGCCAGCAGTTCCGGGACAGGGAACACTGAAGCTTTCTTT	CASSSGTGNTEAFF
16	TRBV13	TRBJ1-3	NA	NA	TGTGCCAGCAGCTTAGATCTGGGGAAAACTGGAAACACCATATATTTT	CASSLDLGKTGNTIYF
12	TRBV5-6	TRBJ1-1	NA	NA	TGTGCCAGCAGCTTTTCGAACACTGAAGCTTTCTTT	CASSFSNTEAFF
14	TRBV10-3	TRBJ2-2	TRBD1	NA	TGTGCCATCAGCCATACAGGGGAAGAAGGGGAGCTGTTTTTT	CAISHTGEEGELFF
17	TRBV4-2	TRBJ1-1	NA	NA	TGTGCCAGCAGCCAAGATCTTGAGGACCACATGAACACTGAAGCTTTCTTT	CASSQDLEDHMNTEAFF
13	TRBV10-3	TRBJ2-1	NA	NA	TGTGCCATCAGCTCAAAAGGGGGGGATGAGCAGTTCTTC	CAISSKGGDEQFF
17	TRBV7-8	TRBJ2-7	NA	NA	TGTGCCAGCAGCGGCGCGGGACGGGGTTTTGGTTCCTACGAGCAGTACTTC	CASSGAGRGFGSYEQYF
14	TRBV19	TRBJ1-1	NA	NA	TGTGCCAGTAGCCGATTTAGGACGGACACTGAAGCTTTCTTT	CASSRFRTDTEAFF
14	TRBV18	TRBJ1-4	NA	NA	TGTGCCAGCTCACAGAGGGGAGTTGGTGAAAAACTGTTTTTT	CASSQRGVGEKLFF
16	TRBV9	TRBJ2-2	NA	NA	TGTGCCAGCAGCGGAGGTTGGGAGAAGAACACCGGGGAGCTGTTTTTT	CASSGGWEKNTGELFF
14	TRBV5-1	TRBJ2-3	NA	NA	TGCGCCAGCAGCTTGGAAGGGCTAGCAGATACGCAGTATTTT	CASSLEGLADTQYF
13	TRBV7-9	TRBJ2-1	NA	NA	TGTGCCAGCGCCCAGGGCGGGTCCAATGAGCAGTTCTTC	CASAQGGSNEQFF
14	TRBV7-3	TRBJ2-1	NA	NA	TGTGCCAGCAGCTTAGGCGGGACCTCCAATGAGCAGTTCTTC	CASSLGGTSNEQFF
14	TRBV30	TRBJ1-3	NA	NA	TGTGCCTGGAGTGTCGGGACGACCGGTAACACCATATATTTT	CAWSVGTTGNTIYF
12	TRBV28	TRBJ1-1	NA	NA	TGTGCCAGCAGGTCGTCGGCACTTGAAGCTTTCTTT	CASRSSALEAFF
12	TRBV7-9	TRBJ1-2	NA	NA	TGTGCCAGCAGTCCTGGAGTCGGTGGCTACACCTTC	CASSPGVGGYTF
15	TRBV6-6	TRBJ2-1	TRBD2	NA	TGTGCCAGCAGTCCAGGACTAGCGGGAGGACGCGAGCAGTTCTTC	CASSPGLAGGREQFF
15	TRBV19	TRBJ2-5	NA	NA	TGTGCCAGCCAAGTAGCATCCTCCCGAGGAGAGACCCAGTACTTC	CASQVASSRGETQYF
14	TRBV5-1	TRBJ2-3	NA	once	TGCGCCAGCAGTTTAGGGGGTATCCCAGATACGCAGTATTTT	CASSLGGIPDTQYF
15	TRBV19	TRBJ2-1	TRBD1	NA	TGTGCCAGTAGTATTGGTAGGGGGCGGAACAATGAGCAGTTCTTC	CASSIGRGRNNEQFF
13	TRBV10-3	TRBJ2-7	TRBD1	few	TGTGCCATCAGTGAGTTAGGGGGCGCCGAGCAGTACTTC	CAISELGGAEQYF